These 30 T cell receptor beta chains originate from one sample sequenced in a study of long-term antiretroviral therapy in people with HIV. The libraries were made with immunoSEQ v3.0 at survey level. The repertoire was sequenced with immunoSEQ multiplex PCR; TCRdb's copy has only in-frame clones and lacks some. The sample contains 15,000 to 20,000 clones, about 81% of which appear only once. The input for sequencing was unsorted PBMCs, taken 0.3 years after starting antiretroviral therapy. These receptors were collected from a man in his late teens or twenties with HIV.

The chain couples TRBV11-1 to TRBJ2-1; D may be TRBD2 (6 bases). Trimming cost V 3 bases and J 6 bases, with 9 bases left between them. This CDR3 region has 13 residues. Germline values: CDR1 SGHAT, CDR2 FQDESV (reference sequence). CDR3: CASSLGGSNEQFF. In nucleotides, the CDR3 is TGTGCCAGCAGCTTGGGGGGATCCAATGAGCAGTTCTTC.

CDR3 sequence (DNA): TGTGCCAGCAGCTTAGGCCCACCTCTTATCGAGCAGTACTTC. Translated, it gives CASSLGPPLIEQYF. The chain combines TRBV11-2 with TRBJ2-7; unclear D gene. The CDR3 has 14 residues. CDR1 and CDR2 (germline): SGHAT, FQNNGV. Trimming pared 1 base from V and 6 bases from J, leaving 13 bases between.

The V and J genes are TRBV5-8 and TRBJ2-1; either TRBD1 or TRBD2 may supply D (5 bases each). The V gene's germline CDR1 is SGHTS and CDR2 YDEGEE. The CDR3 runs to 14 residues. V lost 4 bases and J lost 9, with 17 bases in between. The DNA for the CDR3 is TGTGCCAGCAGCGTGGGACGGACGTTTAGTGAGCAGTTCTTC. Residues: CASSVGRTFSEQFF.

The chain is built from TRBV9 and TRBJ2-5; TRBD1 agrees at 10 bases. The CDR3 is made up of 16 amino acids. Germline values: CDR1 SGDLS, CDR2 YYNGEE. Trimming removed 2 bases from V and 4 bases from J; junction bases left unmatched: 8. The CDR3 region is CASSVQGTGVPETQYF. The CDR3 nucleotides read TGTGCCAGCAGCGTCCAAGGGACAGGGGTTCCAGAGACCCAGTACTTC.

Here the CDR3 DNA reads TGCAGCGCCCTGGTCCAGGGGGGCTACGAGCAGTACTTC. Translation: CSALVQGGYEQYF. This chain joins TRBV29-1 and TRBJ2-7, with D perhaps TRBD1 (7 bases). The V gene's germline CDR1 is SQVTM and CDR2 ANQGSEA. This CDR3 contains 13 residues. Trimming removed 7 bases at V and 3 bases at J, with 16 bases between.

This chain uses TRBV7-6 with TRBJ1-5; D unclear. Between the trimmed V and J ends, which lost 5 bases and 9 bases, there was a span of 14 bases. The CDR3 covers 13 residues. The germline V gene encodes CDR1 SGHVS and CDR2 FNYEAQ. The CDR3 coding sequence is TGTGCCAGCAGCGCAGGAGGGTATTTGCCCCAGCATTTT. This encodes CASSAGGYLPQHF.

The CDR3 loop is CASSTGTGYGYTF. Here the CDR3 DNA reads TGTGCCAGTAGTACCGGGACAGGGTATGGCTACACCTTC. V and J are TRBV19 and TRBJ1-2; 9 bases match TRBD1. Germline V gene lookup returns CDR1 LNHDA and CDR2 SQIVND (reference sequence). The CDR3 extends over 13 amino acids. The J segment lost 5 bases and the V segment lost 4 bases, leaving 2 bases of the junction unmatched.

The V gene is TRBV10-3, the J gene TRBJ2-5; possible D gene TRBD2, 5 bases. V was shortened by 6 bases and J by 2 bases, with 7 bases between the two germline ends. CDR1 ENHRY and CDR2 SYGVKD come from the germline V gene. The CDR3 length is 12 residues. CDR3 amino acids: CAISGEQETQYF. In DNA form, the CDR3 reads TGTGCCATCAGCGGGGAACAAGAGACCCAGTACTTC.

The CDR3 DNA follows: TGTGCCAGCGCGGGAGGTGCACTAGTTAAAGAGACCCAGTACTTC. This codes for CASAGGALVKETQYF. V usage is TRBV2 and J usage is TRBJ2-5; TRBD2 agrees at 8 bases. CDR3 length equals 15 residues. CDR1 and CDR2 (germline): SNHLY, FYNNEI. J gave up 3 bases and V 8 bases, and 11 bases lay outside the gene matches.

The CDR3 DNA is TGTGCCAGCAGTTTAAGGCTACTAGGTTCTGGGGCCAACGTCCTGACTTTC. Translated: CASSLRLLGSGANVLTF. The chain employs TRBV27 and TRBJ2-6; a weak D match, TRBD2 (5 bases). Germline values: CDR1 MNHEY, CDR2 SMNVEV (reference sequence). The CDR3 covers 17 residues. Trimming left V 2 bases short and J 1 base short, with 12 bases between.

This chain connects TRBV5-1 to TRBJ2-3; D gene uncertain. The V gene's germline CDR1 is SGHRS and CDR2 YFSETQ. V lost 0 bases and J lost 2, with 4 bases in between. CDR3 length equals 13 residues. CDR3 amino acids: CASSLVPTDTQYF. CDR3 nucleotide sequence: TGCGCCAGCAGCTTGGTTCCCACAGATACGCAGTATTTT.

This chain joins TRBV1 and TRBJ2-7. TRBV1 is labeled a pseudogene. The CDR3 is made up of 14 amino acids. The CDR3 nucleotides are TGCACCAGCAGCCAAGGCCACCCTTTCTACGAGCAGTACGTC. It is translated as CTSSQGHPFYEQYV.

The chain carries TRBV9 and TRBJ2-1; 10 nucleotides agree with TRBD2. J gave up 3 bases and V 4 bases, and 1 base lay outside the gene matches. Germline V lookup: CDR1 SGDLS, CDR2 YYNGEE. The CDR3 runs to 14 residues. CDR3 nucleotide sequence: TGTGCCAGCAGCAGCGGGGGGGACTACAATGAGCAGTTCTTC. This sequence encodes CASSSGGDYNEQFF.

The gene calls are TRBV19 and TRBJ2-1; 7 bases line up with TRBD1. Unmatched junction bases numbered 12, after V lost 7 bases and J lost 6 bases. CDR3 length equals 15 residues. Per germline, CDR1 LNHDA and CDR2 SQIVND (reference sequence). The CDR3 nucleotides read TGTGCCAGTAACGCAGAACCGGGACAGAGCAATGAGCAGTTCTTC. Protein: CASNAEPGQSNEQFF. The entire variable domain, with the rest obtained from reference TRBV19 and TRBJ2-1, is as follows: DGGITQSPKYLFRKEGQNVTLSCEQNLNHDAMYWYRQDPGQGLRLIYYSQIVNDFQKGDIAEGYSVSREKKESFPLTVTSAQKNPTAFYLCASNAEPGQSNEQFFGPGTRLTVL.

The V gene is TRBV18, the J gene TRBJ1-4; tentatively, D is TRBD1 (5 bases). Germline V gene lookup returns CDR1 KGHSH and CDR2 LQKENI. V was trimmed by 6 bases and J by 5 bases, leaving 10 bases between them. This CDR3 has 13 residues. For the CDR3, the DNA is TGTGCCAGCTCGGGGCAGAAGAATGAAAAACTGTTTTTT. Translating gives CASSGQKNEKLFF.

This clone was picked up a small number of times. The chain employs TRBV27 and TRBJ2-3; D not resolved. The V end was cut by 5 bases, the J end by 1 base, with 13 bases between. CDR1 MNHEY and CDR2 SMNVEV come from the germline V gene (reference sequence). The CDR3 is 15 residues long. The chain's CDR3 is CASSTRDLGTDTQYF. CDR3 in DNA: TGTGCCAGCAGTACTCGTGATTTGGGCACAGATACGCAGTATTTT.

This clone came up a few times. In nucleotides, the CDR3 is TGTGCCAGCAGTCTGGAAAGACAGGGTCGCTCTGAAGCTTTCTTT. The encoded protein is CASSLERQGRSEAFF. The rearrangement uses TRBV6-1 and TRBJ1-1; TRBD1 agrees at 7 bases. Trimming cost V 5 bases and J 6 bases; bases outside gene matches: 12. The CDR3 consists of 15 residues. Germline CDR1 reads MNHNS; CDR2 reads SASEGT.

This chain links TRBV27 with TRBJ1-5, with TRBD1 identical over 8 bases. The CDR3 runs to 13 residues. Germline V gene sequence: CDR1 MNHEY, CDR2 SMNVEV (reference sequence). V was pared by 10 bases and J by 5 bases, with 7 bases of the junction left unmatched. In nucleotides, the CDR3 is TGTGCCACCCGGACAGGGAGAGATCAGCCCCAGCATTTT. Translation: CATRTGRDQPQHF.

Concerning this clone: At the DNA level, this CDR3 is encoded by other sequences in the same sample as well. The chain combines TRBV19 with TRBJ2-1; D is uncertain. This CDR3 has 12 amino acids. V was cut by 3 bases and J by 3 bases, with 3 bases left in between. Germline lookup yields CDR1 LNHDA and CDR2 SQIVND (reference sequence). This CDR3 is CASSMGYNEQFF. CDR3 DNA sequence: TGTGCCAGTAGTATGGGCTACAATGAGCAGTTCTTC.

The chain links TRBV7-2 to TRBJ2-3; D may be TRBD1 (6 bases). Per germline, CDR1 SGHTA and CDR2 FQGNSA. The V gene lost 5 bases and the J gene lost 2 bases, with 20 bases spanning the gap. The CDR3 consists of 17 residues. CDR3 loop: CASSRSPRGRNTDTQYF. The CDR3 DNA is TGTGCCAGCAGCCGAAGTCCCAGGGGACGGAACACAGATACGCAGTATTTT.

V and J are TRBV11-2 and TRBJ1-4; D is uncertain. The ends were cut back, 3 bases at V and 5 bases at J, with 16 bases in the middle. Looked up from germline, CDR1 is SGHAT and CDR2 is FQNNGV. This CDR3 is built from 16 residues. CDR3 sequence: CASSFSDGLGNEKLFF. DNA for the CDR3: TGTGCCAGCAGCTTTTCCGACGGGCTGGGCAATGAAAAACTGTTTTTT.

The genes are TRBV25-1 and TRBJ1-1, with TRBD1 matching over 9 bases. From germline, CDR1 is MGHDK and CDR2 SYGVNS. CDR3 length equals 15 residues. J was trimmed by 1 base and V by 4 bases; bases with no gene match: 4. CDR3 nucleotide sequence: TGTGCCAGCAGTGCTTGGGACAGGGAGAACACTGAAGCTTTCTTT. Translating it yields CASSAWDRENTEAFF.

The chain carries TRBV6-1 and TRBJ1-2; no firm D call. Trimming cost V 8 bases and J 0 bases, with 4 bases left between them. Germline loops: CDR1 MNHNS, CDR2 SASEGT. This CDR3 is 11 amino acids long. The CDR3 here is CASRANYGYTF. CDR3 nucleotide sequence: TGTGCCAGCCGAGCTAACTATGGCTACACCTTC.

The rearrangement uses TRBV7-9 and TRBJ2-1; the D is unclear. The ends were cut back, 2 bases at V and 2 bases at J, with 4 bases in the middle. The CDR3 has 13 residues. In germline, CDR1 is SEHNR, CDR2 FQNEAQ (reference sequence). The CDR3 loop is CASSLRPYNEQFF. The CDR3, as DNA: TGTGCCAGCAGCTTAAGGCCCTACAATGAGCAGTTCTTC.

Only a few counts were recorded for this clone. V gene TRBV7-9 combines with J gene TRBJ1-1, with D perhaps TRBD1 (5 bases). Germline V lookup: CDR1 SEHNR, CDR2 FQNEAQ (reference sequence). The CDR3 totals 14 residues. V was pared by 5 bases and J by 2 bases, with 12 bases between. CDR3 loop: CASSDRDPNTEAFF. The CDR3 nucleotides read TGTGCCAGCAGCGACCGGGACCCAAACACTGAAGCTTTCTTT. The variable domain in full, completed from reference TRBV7-9 and TRBJ1-1, reads DTGVSQNPRHKITKRGQNVTFRCDPISEHNRLYWYRQTLGQGPEFLTYFQNEAQLEKSRLLSDRFSAERPKGSFSTLEIQRTEQGDSAMYLCASSDRDPNTEAFFGQGTRLTVV.

The chain joins TRBV4-1 to TRBJ2-1; TRBD1 or TRBD2 may be the D gene (5 bases each). V lost 6 bases to trimming and J lost 2 bases, with 17 bases between them. This CDR3 is built from 16 residues. Germline lookup yields CDR1 MGHRA and CDR2 YSYEKL. The CDR3 region has the DNA TGCGCCAGCAGTCAAAGGTGGGGGACCCCCTACAATGAGCAGTTCTTC. It yields the protein CASSQRWGTPYNEQFF.

The chain has TRBV29-1 and TRBJ2-2; D remains unclear. Per the germline V gene, CDR1 is SQVTM and CDR2 is ANQGSEA. CDR3 length equals 14 residues. V was pared by 4 bases and J by 0 bases, with 9 bases between. CDR3 bases: TGCAGCGTTGCTGGGGTCGCGAACACCGGGGAGCTGTTTTTT. It is translated as CSVAGVANTGELFF.

V usage is TRBV6-1 and J usage is TRBJ1-4; TRBD1 aligns across 7 bases. The CDR3 loop spans 15 amino acids. V was pared by 4 bases and J by 4 bases, with 6 bases of the junction left unmatched. Germline lookup yields CDR1 MNHNS and CDR2 SASEGT. CDR3: CASSGRTGLNEKLFF. As DNA, the CDR3 is TGTGCCAGCAGTGGTAGGACAGGACTTAATGAAAAACTGTTTTTT.

The gene calls are TRBV30 and TRBJ2-5; TRBD2 agrees at 13 bases. CDR1 and CDR2 from the germline V gene are GTSNPN and SVGIG (reference sequence). The CDR3 is 16 amino acids. V shed 3 bases and J 3 bases; nucleotides not matched to a gene: 7. CDR3 sequence: CAWREPLAGGEETQYF. CDR3 in DNA: TGTGCCTGGAGAGAGCCACTAGCGGGGGGGGAAGAGACCCAGTACTTC.

J is TRBJ1-2 and V is TRBV11-2; D is undetermined. V dropped 2 bases and J dropped 6 bases, with 10 bases sitting between them. This CDR3 is 13 amino acids long. Germline lookup yields CDR1 SGHAT and CDR2 FQNNGV. The CDR3 loop reads CASSLFLADGYTF. Here the CDR3 DNA reads TGTGCCAGCAGCTTATTCCTGGCAGATGGCTACACCTTC.